This T cell receptor beta chain was identified in a study of blood T cell repertoires in COVID-19. On the study more broadly: Whether acute or convalescent, the COVID-19 samples came from the United States, Italy and Spain. Nucleic acid was either cDNA or gDNA, and it came from T cells, B-cell-depleted T cells, or PBMCs.

In the original workflow: It was from reference gene primer amplification that nucleated cell counts were estimated. Assay used: immunoSEQ multiplex PCR; TCRdb lists only in-frame clones, some missing. That table supplies the V and J calls and clone size; D and trimming were determined from the DNA. The table includes tens of thousands of clones, around 90% detected once. CDR1 MDHEN and CDR2 SYDVKM come from the germline V gene. V lost 7 bases and J lost 1; bases outside the gene matches: 17. This CDR3 comprises 19 residues. The genes are TRBV28 and TRBJ1-3; 9 bases agree with TRBD1. Sequenced sample: peripheral blood. This receptor was identified in a human donor with active COVID-19. The donor label of this sample is uncertain. CDR3 coding DNA: TGTGCCAGCACTACAATTCGTGGGGACAGGGTGTTATCTGGAAACACCATATATTTT. Protein sequence: CASTTIRGDRVLSGNTIYF.